This TCR beta chain was sequenced during a study of human T cells and chemical hapten exposure. Regarding the study as a whole: Large CDR3 similarity clusters arose significantly more often from expanded TCRs than from controls.

With 6 bases clipped from V and 7 bases from J, the junction kept 2 bases outside the gene matches. This CDR3 contains 13 residues. In germline, CDR1 is LGHNA, CDR2 YNFKEQ. Time point: patch test 2, 6 weeks after DPC sensitization. Documented treatment: therapeutic diphenylcyclopropenone sensitization with weekly scalp DPC. Alopecia patients deemed DPC-suitable, aged 18 to 70, excluding pregnancy. TCRdb re-analysed the RACE reads in MiXCR, keeping a single row per CDR3 protein. The sample shows about 400,000 distinct CDR3 sequences, about 6% of them seen only once. On this clonotype itself: No antigen is known for it.

Sequenced material: whole blood, taken in connection with sensitization to the hapten diphenylcyclopropenone (DPC). The gene calls are TRBV4-2 and TRBJ2-1; 11 bases line up with TRBD2. The sequence derives from a woman younger than 35 with alopecia areata. Some clones in this sample may be carry-over from other donors' samples. CDR3 in amino acids: CASRTSGANEQFF. CDR3 DNA sequence: TGTGCCAGCAGGACTAGCGGGGCTAATGAGCAGTTCTTC.